This entry lists 9 T cell receptor beta chains sequenced from one sample in a study of Ad26.COV2.S vaccination and SARS-CoV-2 variants. Here immunoSEQ multiplex PCR was the method, and the copy in TCRdb shows in-frame clones only, minus some. The profile covers 360,000 or so clones, with over 75% appearing a single time and around 3.6% taken by the ten largest. The treatment was: about 20 received Ad26.COV2.S at low or high dose, single or two shots; about 5 received placebo; per-sample allocation not given. All samples were drawn on day 63, counting from the first vaccine or placebo injection. The sample in question was peripheral blood, obtained in a trial of Ad26.COV2.S vaccine versus placebo. The receptors were gathered from a person aged 18 to 65 who received the Ad26.COV2.S COVID-19 vaccine or a placebo.

This chain joins TRBV29-1 and TRBJ2-7; D perhaps matches TRBD2 (5 bases). The CDR3 has 14 residues. Trimming took 4 bases from V and 6 from J, leaving 19 bases between them. Germline V gene sequence: CDR1 SQVTM, CDR2 ANQGSEA. The CDR3 loop is CSVGVGRRAGEQYF. In DNA form, the CDR3 reads TGCAGCGTTGGAGTTGGACGGCGGGCCGGCGAGCAGTACTTC.

This chain joins TRBV27 and TRBJ2-3; no clear D. Per germline, CDR1 MNHEY and CDR2 SMNVEV (reference sequence). V shed 4 bases and J shed 0 bases, with 8 bases lying between them. This CDR3 spans 14 amino acids. The CDR3 spells CASSWPTSTDTQYF. The CDR3 DNA reads as TGTGCCAGCAGTTGGCCCACTAGCACAGATACGCAGTATTTT.

This CDR3 reads CAWSLNRDTEAFF. DNA for the CDR3: TGTGCCTGGAGTTTAAACCGGGATACTGAAGCTTTCTTT. The V call is TRBV30, the J call TRBJ1-1; no clear D. Trimming left V 2 bases short and J 5 bases short, with 12 bases between. The CDR3 spans 13 residues. The germline V gene encodes CDR1 GTSNPN and CDR2 SVGIG (reference sequence).

The chain couples TRBV11-1 to TRBJ2-7, with D uncertain. CDR1 and CDR2 (germline): SGHAT, FQDESV (reference sequence). This CDR3 contains 13 residues. Trimming took off 5 bases at V and 4 bases at J, with 12 bases between the two ends. CDR3 sequence (DNA): TGTGCCAGCAGCCGCACCCAGGCATACGAGCAGTACTTC. Amino acid sequence: CASSRTQAYEQYF.

This clone appeared a single time. The CDR3 DNA sequence: TGCAGCGTCCGGGGGGGACGGGCTGAAGCTTTCTTT. It translates to CSVRGGRAEAFF. This chain joins TRBV29-1 and TRBJ1-1; TRBD1 might be the D (5 bases). Trimming pared 6 bases from V and 6 bases from J, leaving 14 bases between. Germline V CDR1 and CDR2: SQVTM, ANQGSEA. This CDR3 contains 12 residues. The entire variable domain, with the rest obtained from reference TRBV29-1 and TRBJ1-1, is as follows: SAVISQKPSRDICQRGTSLTIQCQVDSQVTMMFWYRQQPGQSLTLIATANQGSEATYESGFVIDKFPISRPNLTFSTLTVSNMSPEDSSIYLCSVRGGRAEAFFGQGTRLTVV.

The rearrangement joins TRBV7-2 to TRBJ2-7, with 7 nucleotides matching TRBD1. V shed 7 bases, J shed 2 bases, and the junction held 8 bases outside the gene matches. Germline lookup yields CDR1 SGHTA and CDR2 FQGNSA. This CDR3 spans 14 amino acids. The CDR3 is CASTVRQGPYEQYF. For the CDR3, the DNA is TGTGCCAGCACCGTACGACAGGGACCCTACGAGCAGTACTTC.

V usage is TRBV9 and J usage is TRBJ2-3; D possibly corresponds to TRBD2 (6 bases). There are 17 residues in the CDR3. Germline CDR1 SGDLS, CDR2 YYNGEE. V lost 0 bases and J 5 bases, leaving 19 bases between the germline ends. This chain's CDR3 is CASSVGGTSGAEDTQYF. In DNA, the CDR3 is TGTGCCAGCAGCGTAGGTGGTACCTCGGGAGCGGAAGATACGCAGTATTTT.

V usage is TRBV19 and J usage is TRBJ1-1; TRBD1 is a possible D gene (6 bases). V was pared by 10 bases and J by 5 bases, with 11 bases between. The CDR3 loop spans 11 amino acids. Per the germline V gene, CDR1 is LNHDA and CDR2 is SQIVND (reference sequence). CDR3 loop: CATRGGTEAFF. In nucleotides, the CDR3 is TGTGCCACTAGAGGGGGAACTGAAGCTTTCTTT.

The rearrangement joins TRBV5-6 to TRBJ2-2, with 10 bases fitting TRBD2. Unmatched junction bases numbered 6, after V lost 0 bases and J lost 7 bases. Germline V lookup: CDR1 SGHDT, CDR2 YYEEEE. This CDR3 is 16 amino acids long. The CDR3 DNA reads as TGTGCCAGCAGCTTGGGTCTAGCGGGGGCGAACGGGGAGCTGTTTTTT. It translates to CASSLGLAGANGELFF.